The sequence of this T cell receptor beta chain was determined in a study of T cells in narcolepsy. Whole-study findings and limits: Autoreactive HCRT-specific and TRIB2-specific clonotypes were marked in same-patient CSF-versus-blood CD4+ comparisons. Healthy controls reportedly lacked the autoreactive clonotypes serially found in patients' blood.

This CDR3 contains 14 residues. The germline V and J ends were trimmed by 2 bases and 3 bases, with 8 bases remaining between them. CDR1 is MDHEN, CDR2 SYDVKM, per germline. On this clone: Its antigen is undetermined.

Generated by immunoSEQ multiplex PCR, the TCRdb table keeps only in-frame clones and is missing some. This sample yields about 27,000 clones, of which about four fifths are seen a single time; around 7.2% belongs to the top ten. The sample comprised memory (CD45RA-) CD4+ T cells from blood. The source is a human donor in good health. This chain uses TRBV28 with TRBJ1-5; D is unresolved. In nucleotides, the CDR3 is TGTGCCAGCAGTTTAGACGGGCACAATCAGCCCCAGCATTTT. Translation gives CASSLDGHNQPQHF.